This T cell receptor beta chain comes out of a study of T cell responses to AZD1222 COVID-19 vaccine (TCRdb year 2021). With respect to the entire study: AZD1222 recipients given second doses at about 4 weeks or at about 12 weeks were pooled, since spike-specific TCR depth and breadth were not found to differ between the two schedules. A total of under 250 trial participants underwent TCR sequencing, of whom 200 to 220 had received two doses of AZD1222 and approximately 26 had received two doses of the MenACWY control vaccine. Enrollment into the trials was organized by age into subgroups of 18-55, 56-69 and 70-plus years, and those subgroups contained about 150, 27 and 61 TCR-sequenced participants, respectively.

This clone has a single count. What this receptor recognizes is not known. No base quality values were provided; no much bigger clone lies one nucleotide off. What the authors observed across the whole study: Reportedly, close to half of the unique spike-specific TCRs recognized epitopes lying outside the regions that are mutated in the B.1.351 and B.1.1.7 variants. Spike-specific TCR breadth and depth rose significantly after two AZD1222 doses compared with day 0 and with MenACWY recipients. Conclusions about previously exposed vaccinees are limited, since just a handful of AZD1222 recipients were seropositive for SARS-CoV-2 at baseline. Participants were mostly white British and included more females than males, and it was suggested by the authors that clonal diversity may have been underestimated. Because no day 14 peak-response samples were available, repertoires were characterized only after the peak T cell response. CD4 TCRs associated with the vaccine covered the entire spike protein, and the dominant responses were in regions 160-218 and 743-854. In the small 56-69-year group, the increase in depth fell short of significance, most likely because of low power.

The CDR3 regions of human TCRbeta chains were subjected to immunosequencing. Per the source publication's procedure: TCRs in the repertoires were matched against a reference library of SARS-CoV-2-specific TCRs that had been generated with the MIRA antigen-specificity platform. Breadth was defined as the fraction of unique TCRs that were SARS-CoV-2-associated. Depth was defined as the fraction of total T cells that were SARS-CoV-2-associated. Using the MIRA data, each spike-specific TCR was mapped to the spike region that the TCR reacts to and placed in a CD4 or CD8 class. Log10-transformed breadth and depth values were compared by one-way ANOVA with Sidak's multiple comparisons tests. Sourced from immuneACCESS, this table was stored by TCRdb with only in-frame sequences that have V and J called. A share of the clones is absent; for the studies checked, an unresolved V gene accounts for under half, and the remainder has no known explanation. The V and J calls and clone size were taken over from that table, and D and trimming were inferred from the DNA. The sample records about 97,000 clones, approximately 91% of which are singletons. The ten biggest clones cover roughly 2.8% of the sample.

Per the publication, the time point label means: baseline before first vaccination. Vaccinee samples were obtained from the UK trials COV001 and COV002, which included a single-blind randomized controlled phase 2/3 trial of AZD1222 (ChAdOx1 nCoV-19) in healthy adults. For TCRbeta chain sequencing, PBMC samples from trial participants were taken at day 0 and at day 28 after the second dose. CDR1 and CDR2, looked up from the germline V gene, are SQVTM and ANQGSEA. The CDR3 runs 15 amino acids, cysteine and phenylalanine included. The DNA shown is the 45-base CDR3, in frame from base 1. Ends trimmed: V by 6 bases, J by 6 bases; bases unmatched to a gene: 14.

The V and J genes are TRBV29-1 and TRBJ2-7; TRBD1 agrees with 10 junctional bases. The sequencing used peripheral blood, collected on day 0 of AZD1222 vaccination. This receptor was obtained from an adult in good health. This receptor has the CDR3 CSVNGQGGISGEQYF. The DNA is TGCAGCGTGAATGGACAGGGGGGAATTTCTGGCGAGCAGTACTTC.